A single sample gave rise to the 3 T cell receptor beta chains below, sequenced in a study of cytomegalovirus exposure and HLA in healthy donors. Use of 60 Vbeta and 13 Jbeta primers characterized the PCR. Sequencing was performed with immunoSEQ multiplex PCR; in TCRdb, only in-frame clones are kept and a portion is missing. The table lists 110,000 or so clones, roughly 67% of them singletons, with roughly 8.3% in the top ten. The specimen sequenced was PBMCs. These receptors were taken from a man aged 18 to 29 in good health and CMV-seropositive.

This clone has more than one count but fewer than ten. The rearrangement uses TRBV7-9 and TRBJ2-1; D not certain. The V and J ends lost 5 bases and 0 bases respectively, with 11 bases between them. This CDR3 contains 15 residues. In germline, CDR1 is SEHNR, CDR2 FQNEAQ (reference sequence). CDR3 residues: CASSKTLSSYNEQFF. CDR3 nucleotide sequence: TGTGCCAGCAGCAAGACATTGAGCTCCTACAATGAGCAGTTCTTC.

This clone was found once. This chain uses TRBV30 with TRBJ2-1, with D uncertain. Germline V gene data show CDR1 as GTSNPN and CDR2 as SVGIG (reference sequence). V lost 0 bases to trimming and J lost 9 bases, with 12 bases between them. The CDR3 contains 13 residues. The CDR3 sequence: CAWSVRLFGEQFF. The CDR3 DNA is TGTGCCTGGAGTGTACGTCTTTTCGGTGAGCAGTTCTTC.

V and J are TRBV11-1 and TRBJ1-2; tentative D call: TRBD1 (6 bases). There are 15 residues in the CDR3. The V gene lost 5 bases and the J gene lost 0 bases, with 13 bases spanning the gap. Germline V gene lookup returns CDR1 SGHAT and CDR2 FQDESV (reference sequence). The CDR3 reads CASSPTGNANYGYTF. The CDR3 nucleotides read TGTGCCAGCAGCCCCACAGGGAACGCTAACTATGGCTACACCTTC.